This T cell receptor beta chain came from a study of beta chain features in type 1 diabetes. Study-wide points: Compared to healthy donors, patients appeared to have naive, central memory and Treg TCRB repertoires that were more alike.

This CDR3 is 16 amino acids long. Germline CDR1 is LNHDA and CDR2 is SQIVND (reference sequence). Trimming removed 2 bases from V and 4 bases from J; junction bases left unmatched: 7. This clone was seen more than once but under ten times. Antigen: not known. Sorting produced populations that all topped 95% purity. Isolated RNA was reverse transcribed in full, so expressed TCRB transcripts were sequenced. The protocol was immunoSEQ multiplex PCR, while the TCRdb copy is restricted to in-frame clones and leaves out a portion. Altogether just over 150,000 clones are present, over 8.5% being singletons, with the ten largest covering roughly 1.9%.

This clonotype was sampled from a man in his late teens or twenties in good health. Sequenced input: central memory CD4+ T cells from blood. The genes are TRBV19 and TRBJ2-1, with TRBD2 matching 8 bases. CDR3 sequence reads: CASSIRRAGVYNEQFF. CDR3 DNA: TGTGCCAGTAGTATAAGAAGAGCGGGGGTGTACAATGAGCAGTTCTTC.